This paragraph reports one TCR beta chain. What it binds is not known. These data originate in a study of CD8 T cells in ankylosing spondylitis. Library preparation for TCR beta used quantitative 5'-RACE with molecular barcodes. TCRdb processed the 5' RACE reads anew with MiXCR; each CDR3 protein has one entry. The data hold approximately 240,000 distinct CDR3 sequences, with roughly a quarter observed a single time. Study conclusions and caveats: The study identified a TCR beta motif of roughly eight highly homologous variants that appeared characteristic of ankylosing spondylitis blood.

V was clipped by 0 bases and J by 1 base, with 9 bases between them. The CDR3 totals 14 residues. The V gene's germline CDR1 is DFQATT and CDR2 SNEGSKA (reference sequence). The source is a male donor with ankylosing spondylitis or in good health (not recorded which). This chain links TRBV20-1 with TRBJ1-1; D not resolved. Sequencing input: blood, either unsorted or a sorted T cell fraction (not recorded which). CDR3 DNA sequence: TGCAGTGCTAGAGATCAAGGCAGGAACACTGAAGCTTTCTTT. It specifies CSARDQGRNTEAFF.